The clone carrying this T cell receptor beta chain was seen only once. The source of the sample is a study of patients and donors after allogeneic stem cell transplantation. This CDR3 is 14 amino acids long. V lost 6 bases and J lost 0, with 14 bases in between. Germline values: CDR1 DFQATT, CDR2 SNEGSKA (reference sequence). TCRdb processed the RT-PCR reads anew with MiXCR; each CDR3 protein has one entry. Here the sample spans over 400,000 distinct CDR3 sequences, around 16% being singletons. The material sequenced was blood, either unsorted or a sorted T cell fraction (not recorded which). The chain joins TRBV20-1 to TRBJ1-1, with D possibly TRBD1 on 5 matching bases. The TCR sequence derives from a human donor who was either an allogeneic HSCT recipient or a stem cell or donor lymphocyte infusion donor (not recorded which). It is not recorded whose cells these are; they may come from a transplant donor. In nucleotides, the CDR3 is TGCAGTGCCCGGGACTGGGGACTGAACACTGAAGCTTTCTTT. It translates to CSARDWGLNTEAFF.